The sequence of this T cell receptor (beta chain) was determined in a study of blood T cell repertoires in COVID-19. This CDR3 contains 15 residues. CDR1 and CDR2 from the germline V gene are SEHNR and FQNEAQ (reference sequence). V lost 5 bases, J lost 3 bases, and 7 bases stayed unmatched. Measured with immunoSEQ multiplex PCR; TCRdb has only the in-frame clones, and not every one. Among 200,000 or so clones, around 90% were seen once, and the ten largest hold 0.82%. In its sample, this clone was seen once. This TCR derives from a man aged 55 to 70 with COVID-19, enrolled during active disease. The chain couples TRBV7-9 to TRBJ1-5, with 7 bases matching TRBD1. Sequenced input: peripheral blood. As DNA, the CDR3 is TGTGCCAGCAGCCCCAGTGGACAGGCCAATCAGCCCCAGCATTTT. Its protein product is CASSPSGQANQPQHF.